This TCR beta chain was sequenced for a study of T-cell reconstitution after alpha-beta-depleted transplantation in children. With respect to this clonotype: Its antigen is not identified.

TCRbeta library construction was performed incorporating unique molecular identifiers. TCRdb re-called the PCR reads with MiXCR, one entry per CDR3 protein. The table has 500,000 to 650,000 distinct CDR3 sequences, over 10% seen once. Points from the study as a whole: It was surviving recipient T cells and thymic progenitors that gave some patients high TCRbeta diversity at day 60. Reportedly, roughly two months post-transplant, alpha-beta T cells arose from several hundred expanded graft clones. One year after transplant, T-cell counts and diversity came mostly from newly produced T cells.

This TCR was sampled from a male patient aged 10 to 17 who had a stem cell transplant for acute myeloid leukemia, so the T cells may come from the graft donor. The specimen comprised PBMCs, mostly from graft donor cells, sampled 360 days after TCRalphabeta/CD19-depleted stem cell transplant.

Here the CDR3 DNA reads TGCAGCGTTGAAGCGCAGGGATCCTACGAGCAGTACTTC. This sequence encodes CSVEAQGSYEQYF. The chain links TRBV29-1 to TRBJ2-7; maybe TRBD1 (5 bases). Germline V lookup: CDR1 SQVTM, CDR2 ANQGSEA. V lost 1 base and J 1 base, leaving 8 bases between the germline ends. The CDR3 contains 13 residues.